The next 11 T cell receptor beta chains were all read from a single sample in a study of monozygotic twins with inflammatory bowel disease. Following a re-call of the 5' RACE reads, TCRdb has one entry per CDR3 protein and lacks DNA. Its listing shows some 450,000 distinct CDR3 sequences. The sequencing input was blood. These TCRs come from a human donor with ulcerative colitis or Crohn's disease, or a healthy co-twin of an affected twin (not recorded which).

The chain links TRBV5-5 to TRBJ1-4; TCRdb's assignment of TRBD1 cannot be checked, as there is no DNA. Germline values: CDR1 SGHKS, CDR2 YYEKEE (reference sequence). This CDR3 region has 12 residues. CDR3 loop: CASSFQGEKLFF.

V is TRBV30 and J is TRBJ1-5; TCRdb's D call, TRBD1, is unchecked because there is no DNA. CDR3 length equals 17 residues. Germline lookup yields CDR1 GTSNPN and CDR2 SVGIG (reference sequence). The CDR3 sequence: CAWSPGTASYSNQPQHF.

CDR3 sequence: CASSKVAGYTGELFF. V is TRBV5-6 and J is TRBJ2-2; lacking DNA, the TRBD2 call made by TCRdb goes unchecked. Germline V lookup: CDR1 SGHDT, CDR2 YYEEEE. This CDR3 comprises 15 residues.

J is TRBJ1-5 and V is TRBV18; the D gene TCRdb calls, TRBD1, cannot be checked with no DNA. The CDR3 has 15 amino acids. Germline-derived CDR1 and CDR2 are KGHSH and LQKENI. CDR3 sequence reads: CASSLGTESNQPQHF.

J is TRBJ1-1 and V is TRBV10-3. CDR3 length: 12 amino acids. Germline CDR1 and CDR2: ENHRY and SYGVKD. The CDR3 here is CATEGGNTEAFF.

The genes are TRBV12-3 or TRBV12-4 and TRBJ2-1. CDR3 length equals 14 residues. The chain's CDR3 is CASSPNPTRDEQFF.

The genes are TRBV5-1 and TRBJ2-1; TCRdb picks TRBD2, but there is no DNA to check that call. CDR3 length: 14 residues. Germline-derived CDR1 and CDR2 are SGHRS and YFSETQ. CDR3 region: CSTGLGNSYNEQFF.

The J gene is TRBJ1-2, the V gene TRBV7-9; TCRdb designates TRBD1, a call that cannot be tested without DNA. Germline V gene lookup returns CDR1 SEHNR and CDR2 FQNEAQ (reference sequence). The CDR3 is 14 residues long. This chain's CDR3 is CASSPGTLERGYTF.

This chain links TRBV28 with TRBJ2-1. Germline V gene lookup returns CDR1 MDHEN and CDR2 SYDVKM. CDR3 length equals 12 residues. The chain's CDR3 is CASSLQIKEQFF.

This sequence joins TRBV25-1 and TRBJ1-1; TCRdb's D gene call, TRBD1, goes unchecked for lack of DNA. Germline assignment: CDR1 MGHDK and CDR2 SYGVNS. The CDR3 is 18 residues long. CDR3 region: CASSASRGQGRYRAEAFF.

The rearrangement uses TRBV24-1 and TRBJ1-2; TCRdb designates TRBD1, a call that cannot be tested without DNA. Germline CDR1 and CDR2: KGHDR and SFDVKD. This CDR3 has 14 residues. CDR3 in amino acids: CATSTGSLNYGYTF.